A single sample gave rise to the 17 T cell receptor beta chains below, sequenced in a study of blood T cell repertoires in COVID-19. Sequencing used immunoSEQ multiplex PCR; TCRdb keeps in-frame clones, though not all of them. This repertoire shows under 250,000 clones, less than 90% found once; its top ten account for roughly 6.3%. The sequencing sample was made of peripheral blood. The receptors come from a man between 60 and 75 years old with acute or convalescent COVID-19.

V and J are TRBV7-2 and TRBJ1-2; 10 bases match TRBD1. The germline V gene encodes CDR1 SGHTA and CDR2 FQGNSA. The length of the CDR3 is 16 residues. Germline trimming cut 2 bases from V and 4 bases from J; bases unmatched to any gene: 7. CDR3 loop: CASSLSWTGGGYGYTF. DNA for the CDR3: TGTGCCAGCAGCTTAAGTTGGACAGGGGGTGGCTATGGCTACACCTTC.

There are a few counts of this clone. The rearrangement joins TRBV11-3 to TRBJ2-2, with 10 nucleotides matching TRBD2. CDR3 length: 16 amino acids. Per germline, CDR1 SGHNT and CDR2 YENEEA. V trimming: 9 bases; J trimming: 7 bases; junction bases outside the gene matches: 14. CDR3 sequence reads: CASGRLAGVGDGELFF. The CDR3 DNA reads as TGTGCCAGTGGGCGGCTAGCGGGAGTTGGGGACGGGGAGCTGTTTTTT. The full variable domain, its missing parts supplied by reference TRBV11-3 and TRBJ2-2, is EAGVVQSPRYKIIEKKQPVAFWCNPISGHNTLYWYLQNLGQGPELLIRYENEEAVDDSQLPKDRFSAERLKGVDSTLKIQPAELGDSAVYLCASGRLAGVGDGELFFGEGSRLTVL.

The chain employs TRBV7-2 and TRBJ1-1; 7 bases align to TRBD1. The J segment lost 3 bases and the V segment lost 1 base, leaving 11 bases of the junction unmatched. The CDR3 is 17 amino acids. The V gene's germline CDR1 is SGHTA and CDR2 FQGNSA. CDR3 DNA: TGTGCCAGCAGCTTAGACGGGGGGGGACAGCGGTACACTGAAGCTTTCTTT. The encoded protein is CASSLDGGGQRYTEAFF.

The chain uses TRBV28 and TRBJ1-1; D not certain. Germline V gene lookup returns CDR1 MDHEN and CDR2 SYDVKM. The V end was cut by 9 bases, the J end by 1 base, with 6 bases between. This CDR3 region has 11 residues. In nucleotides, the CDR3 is TGTGCCAGTATTAAGAACACTGAAGCTTTCTTT. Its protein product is CASIKNTEAFF. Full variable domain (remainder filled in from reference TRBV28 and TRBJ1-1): DVKVTQSSRYLVKRTGEKVFLECVQDMDHENMFWYRQDPGLGLRLIYFSYDVKMKEKGDIPEGYSVSREKKERFSLILESASTNQTSMYLCASIKNTEAFFGQGTRLTVV.

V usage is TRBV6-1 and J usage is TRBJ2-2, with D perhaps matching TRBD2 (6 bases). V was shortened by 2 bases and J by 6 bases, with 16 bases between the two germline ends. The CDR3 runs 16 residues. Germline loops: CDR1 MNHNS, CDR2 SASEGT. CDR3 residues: CASSEQWSAGAGELFF. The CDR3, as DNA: TGTGCCAGCAGTGAACAATGGTCAGCGGGCGCCGGGGAGCTGTTTTTT.

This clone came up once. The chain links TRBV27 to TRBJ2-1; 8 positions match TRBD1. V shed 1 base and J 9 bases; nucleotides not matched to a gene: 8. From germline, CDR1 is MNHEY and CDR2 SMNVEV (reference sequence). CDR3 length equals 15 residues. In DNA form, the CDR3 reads TGTGCCAGCAGTTTATGGATGGGACAGGTCGGTGAGCAGTTCTTC. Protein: CASSLWMGQVGEQFF.

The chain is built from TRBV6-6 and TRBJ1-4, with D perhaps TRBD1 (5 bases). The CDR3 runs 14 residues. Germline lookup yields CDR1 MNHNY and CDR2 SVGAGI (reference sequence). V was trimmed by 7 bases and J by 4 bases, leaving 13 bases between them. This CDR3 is CASKQGLNNEKLFF. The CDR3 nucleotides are TGTGCCAGCAAGCAGGGCTTAAATAATGAAAAACTGTTTTTT.

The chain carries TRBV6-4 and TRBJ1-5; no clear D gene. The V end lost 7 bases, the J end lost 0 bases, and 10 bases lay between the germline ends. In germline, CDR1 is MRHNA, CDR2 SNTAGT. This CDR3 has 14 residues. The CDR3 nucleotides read TGTGCCAGCAATCGCCGGGGTAGCAATCAGCCCCAGCATTTT. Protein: CASNRRGSNQPQHF.

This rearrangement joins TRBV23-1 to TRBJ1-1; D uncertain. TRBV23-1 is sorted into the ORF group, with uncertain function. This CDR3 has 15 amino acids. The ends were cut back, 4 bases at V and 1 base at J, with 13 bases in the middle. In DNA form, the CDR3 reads TGCGCCAGCAGTCCCCGAGGGCCCAAGAACACTGAAGCTTTCTTT. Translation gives CASSPRGPKNTEAFF.

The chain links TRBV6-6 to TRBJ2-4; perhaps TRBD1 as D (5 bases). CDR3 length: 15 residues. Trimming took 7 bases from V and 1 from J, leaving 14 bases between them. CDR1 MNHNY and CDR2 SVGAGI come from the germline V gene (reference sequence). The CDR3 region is CASIGQGGAKNIQYF. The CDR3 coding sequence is TGTGCCAGCATAGGGCAGGGTGGGGCCAAAAACATTCAGTACTTC.

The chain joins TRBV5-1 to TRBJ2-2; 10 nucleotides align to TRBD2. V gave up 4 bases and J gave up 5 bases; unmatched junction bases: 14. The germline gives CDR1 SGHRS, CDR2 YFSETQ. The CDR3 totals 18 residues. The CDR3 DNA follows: TGCGCCAGCAGCCCCGCTATGCTAGCGGGAGTAAGAACCGGGGAGCTGTTTTTT. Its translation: CASSPAMLAGVRTGELFF.

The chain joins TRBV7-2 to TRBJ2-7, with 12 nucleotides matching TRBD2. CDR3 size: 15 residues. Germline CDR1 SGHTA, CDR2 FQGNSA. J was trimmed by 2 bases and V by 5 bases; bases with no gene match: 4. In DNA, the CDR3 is TGTGCCAGCAGCGCCCTAGCGGGAGGGGCCTACGAGCAGTACTTC. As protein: CASSALAGGAYEQYF.

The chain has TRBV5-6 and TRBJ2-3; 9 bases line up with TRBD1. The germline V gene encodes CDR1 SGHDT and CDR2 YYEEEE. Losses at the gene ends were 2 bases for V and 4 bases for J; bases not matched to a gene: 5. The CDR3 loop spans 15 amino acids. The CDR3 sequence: CASSFGTGPADTQYF. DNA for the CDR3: TGTGCCAGCAGCTTTGGGACAGGGCCCGCAGATACGCAGTATTTT.

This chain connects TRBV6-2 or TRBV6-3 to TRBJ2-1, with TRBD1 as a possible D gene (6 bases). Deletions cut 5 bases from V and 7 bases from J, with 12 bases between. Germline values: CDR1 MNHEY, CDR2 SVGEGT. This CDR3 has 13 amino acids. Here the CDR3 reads CASSDWTANEQFF. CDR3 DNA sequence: TGTGCCAGCAGTGACTGGACAGCTAATGAGCAGTTCTTC.

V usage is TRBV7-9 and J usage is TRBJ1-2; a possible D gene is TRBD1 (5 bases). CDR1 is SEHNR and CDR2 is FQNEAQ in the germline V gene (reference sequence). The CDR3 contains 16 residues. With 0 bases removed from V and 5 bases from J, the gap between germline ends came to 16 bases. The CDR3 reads CASSLATATDWYGYTF. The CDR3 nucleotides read TGTGCCAGCAGCTTAGCGACAGCGACGGATTGGTATGGCTACACCTTC.

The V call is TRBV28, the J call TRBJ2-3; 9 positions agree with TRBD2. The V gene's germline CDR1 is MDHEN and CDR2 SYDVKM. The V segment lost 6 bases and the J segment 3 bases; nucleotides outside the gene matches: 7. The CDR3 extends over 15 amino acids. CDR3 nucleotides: TGTGCCAGCAGGTTAGCGGGAGATCAAACAGATACGCAGTATTTT. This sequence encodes CASRLAGDQTDTQYF.

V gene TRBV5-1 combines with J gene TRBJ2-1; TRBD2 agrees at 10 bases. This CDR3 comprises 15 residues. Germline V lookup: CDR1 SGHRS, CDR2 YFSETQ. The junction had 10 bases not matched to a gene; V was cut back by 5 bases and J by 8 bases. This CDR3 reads CASRLLAGGMDEQFF. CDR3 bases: TGCGCCAGCAGGCTATTAGCGGGAGGAATGGATGAGCAGTTCTTC. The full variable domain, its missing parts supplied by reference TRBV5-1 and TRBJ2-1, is KAGVTQTPRYLIKTRGQQVTLSCSPISGHRSVSWYQQTPGQGLQFLFEYFSETQRNKGNFPGRFSGRQFSNSRSEMNVSTLELGDSALYLCASRLLAGGMDEQFFGPGTRLTVL.